This TCR beta chain came from a study of sequential checkpoint blockade in melanoma. As for the study in general: Maintenance nivolumab came after either treatment sequence. TCRbeta immunosequencing was performed on DNA from 75 to 95 pretreatment melanoma tumor samples. Approximately 20 patients had tumor biopsies before treatment and at week 13.

The protocol was immunoSEQ multiplex PCR, while the TCRdb copy is restricted to in-frame clones and leaves out a portion. The table lists several thousand clones, about 21% of them singletons. The germline CDR1 and CDR2 sequences are LNHNV and YYDKDF (reference sequence). V lost 5 bases, J lost 2 bases, and 13 bases lay in between. This CDR3 spans 16 amino acids. Treatment denoted: randomized to nivolumab then ipilimumab (arm A) or the reverse (arm B). The origin of this receptor is a human donor with melanoma. The J gene is TRBJ2-6, the V gene TRBV15, with unresolved D. Sequencing used tumor tissue (inferred from file names), obtained from a patient given nivolumab and ipilimumab in sequence. CDR3 coding DNA: TGTGCCACCAGCTCCGATCCTGGGGCTGGGGCCAACGTCCTGACTTTC. Translation gives CATSSDPGAGANVLTF.